One sample yielded the 7 T cell receptor beta chains listed below, sequenced in a study of Ad26.COV2.S vaccination and SARS-CoV-2 variants. Repertoires were generated with immunoSEQ multiplex PCR, while TCRdb's copy carries only in-frame clones and drops some. Of about 430,000 clones listed, over 75% were seen once; the top ten hold 12%. The treatment is: around 19 received Ad26.COV2.S at low or high dose, single or two shots; 5 received placebo; per-sample allocation not given. The investigators took samples on day 63 after the first vaccine or placebo injection. Here the sequenced sample was peripheral blood, taken in a trial of Ad26.COV2.S vaccine versus placebo. The receptors derive from a person between 18 and 65 years old who received the Ad26.COV2.S COVID-19 vaccine or a placebo.

The chain links TRBV18 to TRBJ1-1, with D unresolved. The CDR3 loop spans 14 amino acids. CDR1 and CDR2 from the germline V gene are KGHSH and LQKENI. The germline V and J ends were trimmed by 0 bases and 0 bases, with 5 bases remaining between them. This chain's CDR3 is CASSPPAMNTEAFF. CDR3 DNA sequence: TGTGCCAGCTCACCACCGGCAATGAACACTGAAGCTTTCTTT.

The chain recombines TRBV20-1 with TRBJ1-4; D remains ambiguous. Germline-derived CDR1 and CDR2 are DFQATT and SNEGSKA (reference sequence). V was trimmed by 4 bases and J by 7 bases, leaving 7 bases between them. The CDR3 is 11 amino acids. The DNA for the CDR3 is TGCAGTGCTAAGGAGGGTGAAAAACTGTTTTTT. Residues: CSAKEGEKLFF.

CDR3 amino acids: CASSQVGSTVYPSYEQYF. In nucleotides, the CDR3 is TGCGCCAGCAGCCAAGTAGGAAGTACCGTTTATCCCTCCTACGAGCAGTACTTC. This sequence joins TRBV4-1 and TRBJ2-7; D not resolved. The germline gives CDR1 MGHRA, CDR2 YSYEKL. The germline V and J ends were trimmed by 1 base and 0 bases, with 19 bases remaining between them. CDR3 length: 18 residues.

The count of this clone is one. The chain couples TRBV5-8 to TRBJ2-3, with 7 bases lining up with TRBD2. CDR1 is SGHTS, CDR2 YDEGEE, per germline. The CDR3 length is 19 residues. The ends lost 4 bases at V and 2 bases at J; junction bases unmatched: 19. CDR3 bases: TGTGCCAGCAGCCAGGAGGATTCGCCGGGACTACCAGACACAGATACGCAGTATTTT. Protein sequence: CASSQEDSPGLPDTDTQYF.

The rearrangement uses TRBV9 and TRBJ1-2; D is undetermined. This CDR3 comprises 15 residues. Per germline, CDR1 SGDLS and CDR2 YYNGEE. The V gene lost 0 bases and the J gene lost 4 bases, with 13 bases spanning the gap. CDR3 DNA: TGTGCCAGCAGCGTAGAATTCCAAACTCTCTATGGCTACACCTTC. Its protein is CASSVEFQTLYGYTF.

J is TRBJ2-1 and V is TRBV7-2; D might be TRBD1 (5 bases). CDR1 is SGHTA and CDR2 is FQGNSA in the germline V gene. The CDR3 loop spans 15 amino acids. V lost 1 base, J lost 0 bases, and 7 bases lay in between. In DNA form, the CDR3 reads TGTGCCAGCAGCTTAGACCAGGGCTCCTACAATGAGCAGTTCTTC. Translated, it gives CASSLDQGSYNEQFF. The whole variable domain, remainder taken from reference TRBV7-2 and TRBJ2-1, is GAGVSQSPSNKVTEKGKDVELRCDPISGHTALYWYRQSLGQGLEFLIYFQGNSAPDKSGLPSDRFSAERTGGSVSTLTIQRTQQEDSAVYLCASSLDQGSYNEQFFGPGTRLTVL.

The CDR3 bases are TGCGCCAGCAGCCAAGATCGTGAGTTGGGGAACACTGAAGCTTTCTTT. This gives the protein CASSQDRELGNTEAFF. V and J are TRBV4-3 and TRBJ1-1, with D unclear. The CDR3 extends over 16 amino acids. Per the germline V gene, CDR1 is LGHNA and CDR2 is YSLEER. The V end lost 0 bases, the J end lost 1 base, and 12 bases lay between the germline ends.